This T cell receptor (beta chain) was found in a study of blood T cell repertoires in COVID-19. Whole-study context: The samples span acute and convalescent COVID-19 from the United States, Italy and Spain. PBMCs, B-cell-depleted T cells, or T cells were the source of the cDNA or gDNA that made up the material.

After removal of 4 bases from V and 2 bases from J, the junction contained 7 bases not matched to a gene. The V gene's germline CDR1 is ENHRY and CDR2 SYGVKD. This CDR3 is built from 15 residues. Original processing notes: Estimated nucleated cell counts came from reference gene primer amplification. Assay: immunoSEQ multiplex PCR; the TCRdb copy retains only in-frame clones and omits some. The V and J calls and the clone size are those of that table, but D and trimming were determined from the DNA. The repertoire consists of more than 150,000 clones, with approximately 90% occurring once and the leading ten covering about 0.54%. This clone was seen once.

This chain links TRBV10-3 with TRBJ2-5; TRBD1 aligns across 7 bases. Sequenced input: peripheral blood. This clonotype originated in a man between 45 and 60 years old with acute or convalescent COVID-19. DNA for the CDR3: TGTGCCATCAGTGGCCGGGACAGCCTACAAGAGACCCAGTACTTC. This sequence encodes CAISGRDSLQETQYF.